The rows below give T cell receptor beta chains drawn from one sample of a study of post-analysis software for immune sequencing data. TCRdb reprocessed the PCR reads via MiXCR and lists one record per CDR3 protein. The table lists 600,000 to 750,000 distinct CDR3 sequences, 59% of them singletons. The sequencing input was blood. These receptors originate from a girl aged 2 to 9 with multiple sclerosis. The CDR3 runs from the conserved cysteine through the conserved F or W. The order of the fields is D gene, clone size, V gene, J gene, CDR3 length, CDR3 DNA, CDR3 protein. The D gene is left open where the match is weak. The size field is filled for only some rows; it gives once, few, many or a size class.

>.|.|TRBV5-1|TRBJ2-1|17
TGCGCCAGCAGCTCGGGGGCCACAGGGGATCCCTACAATGAGCAGTTCTTC
CASSSGATGDPYNEQFF
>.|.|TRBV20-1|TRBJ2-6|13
TGCAGTGCCCAGGGGTCTGGGGCCAACGTCCTGACTTTC
CSAQGSGANVLTF
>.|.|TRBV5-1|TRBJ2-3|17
TGCGCCAGCAGCTTGAATCCGAACAGTCGGACCGAAAAAACGCAGTATTTT
CASSLNPNSRTEKTQYF
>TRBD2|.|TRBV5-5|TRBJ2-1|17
TGTGCCAGCAGCTTGCTAGGCGGGAGGGCCGCGTACAATGAGCAGTTCTTC
CASSLLGGRAAYNEQFF
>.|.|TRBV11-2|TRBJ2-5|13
TGTGCCAACAGCCAACATGCCCAAGAGACCCAGTACTTC
CANSQHAQETQYF
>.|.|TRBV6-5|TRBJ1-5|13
TGTGCCAGCAGTGAGCCGGGGGGCCAGCCCCAGCATTTT
CASSEPGGQPQHF
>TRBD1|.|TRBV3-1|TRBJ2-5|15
TGTGCCAGCGGCCCCGGGCCGACAGGGAGAGAGACCCAGTACTTC
CASGPGPTGRETQYF
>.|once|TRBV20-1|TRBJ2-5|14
TGCAGTGCCAGGTTCGGTAGCCCCAGGGAGACCCAGTACTTC
CSARFGSPRETQYF
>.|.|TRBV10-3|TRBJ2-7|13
TGTGCCATCAGTGAAGATAGCATCTACGAGCAGTACTTC
CAISEDSIYEQYF
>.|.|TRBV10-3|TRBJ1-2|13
TGTGCCATCAGTGAAGACAGGAACTATGGCTACACCTTC
CAISEDRNYGYTF
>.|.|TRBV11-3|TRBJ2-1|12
TGTGCCAGCAGCTTCCAAAGCAATGAGCAGTTCTTC
CASSFQSNEQFF
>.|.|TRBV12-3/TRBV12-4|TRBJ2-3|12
TGTGCCAGCAACCCCGGGGGAGATACGCAGTATTTT
CASNPGGDTQYF
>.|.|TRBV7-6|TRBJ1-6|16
TGTGCCAGCAGCTTAGTTCCCCGGGAAAGAAGTTCACCCCTCCACTTT
CASSLVPRERSSPLHF